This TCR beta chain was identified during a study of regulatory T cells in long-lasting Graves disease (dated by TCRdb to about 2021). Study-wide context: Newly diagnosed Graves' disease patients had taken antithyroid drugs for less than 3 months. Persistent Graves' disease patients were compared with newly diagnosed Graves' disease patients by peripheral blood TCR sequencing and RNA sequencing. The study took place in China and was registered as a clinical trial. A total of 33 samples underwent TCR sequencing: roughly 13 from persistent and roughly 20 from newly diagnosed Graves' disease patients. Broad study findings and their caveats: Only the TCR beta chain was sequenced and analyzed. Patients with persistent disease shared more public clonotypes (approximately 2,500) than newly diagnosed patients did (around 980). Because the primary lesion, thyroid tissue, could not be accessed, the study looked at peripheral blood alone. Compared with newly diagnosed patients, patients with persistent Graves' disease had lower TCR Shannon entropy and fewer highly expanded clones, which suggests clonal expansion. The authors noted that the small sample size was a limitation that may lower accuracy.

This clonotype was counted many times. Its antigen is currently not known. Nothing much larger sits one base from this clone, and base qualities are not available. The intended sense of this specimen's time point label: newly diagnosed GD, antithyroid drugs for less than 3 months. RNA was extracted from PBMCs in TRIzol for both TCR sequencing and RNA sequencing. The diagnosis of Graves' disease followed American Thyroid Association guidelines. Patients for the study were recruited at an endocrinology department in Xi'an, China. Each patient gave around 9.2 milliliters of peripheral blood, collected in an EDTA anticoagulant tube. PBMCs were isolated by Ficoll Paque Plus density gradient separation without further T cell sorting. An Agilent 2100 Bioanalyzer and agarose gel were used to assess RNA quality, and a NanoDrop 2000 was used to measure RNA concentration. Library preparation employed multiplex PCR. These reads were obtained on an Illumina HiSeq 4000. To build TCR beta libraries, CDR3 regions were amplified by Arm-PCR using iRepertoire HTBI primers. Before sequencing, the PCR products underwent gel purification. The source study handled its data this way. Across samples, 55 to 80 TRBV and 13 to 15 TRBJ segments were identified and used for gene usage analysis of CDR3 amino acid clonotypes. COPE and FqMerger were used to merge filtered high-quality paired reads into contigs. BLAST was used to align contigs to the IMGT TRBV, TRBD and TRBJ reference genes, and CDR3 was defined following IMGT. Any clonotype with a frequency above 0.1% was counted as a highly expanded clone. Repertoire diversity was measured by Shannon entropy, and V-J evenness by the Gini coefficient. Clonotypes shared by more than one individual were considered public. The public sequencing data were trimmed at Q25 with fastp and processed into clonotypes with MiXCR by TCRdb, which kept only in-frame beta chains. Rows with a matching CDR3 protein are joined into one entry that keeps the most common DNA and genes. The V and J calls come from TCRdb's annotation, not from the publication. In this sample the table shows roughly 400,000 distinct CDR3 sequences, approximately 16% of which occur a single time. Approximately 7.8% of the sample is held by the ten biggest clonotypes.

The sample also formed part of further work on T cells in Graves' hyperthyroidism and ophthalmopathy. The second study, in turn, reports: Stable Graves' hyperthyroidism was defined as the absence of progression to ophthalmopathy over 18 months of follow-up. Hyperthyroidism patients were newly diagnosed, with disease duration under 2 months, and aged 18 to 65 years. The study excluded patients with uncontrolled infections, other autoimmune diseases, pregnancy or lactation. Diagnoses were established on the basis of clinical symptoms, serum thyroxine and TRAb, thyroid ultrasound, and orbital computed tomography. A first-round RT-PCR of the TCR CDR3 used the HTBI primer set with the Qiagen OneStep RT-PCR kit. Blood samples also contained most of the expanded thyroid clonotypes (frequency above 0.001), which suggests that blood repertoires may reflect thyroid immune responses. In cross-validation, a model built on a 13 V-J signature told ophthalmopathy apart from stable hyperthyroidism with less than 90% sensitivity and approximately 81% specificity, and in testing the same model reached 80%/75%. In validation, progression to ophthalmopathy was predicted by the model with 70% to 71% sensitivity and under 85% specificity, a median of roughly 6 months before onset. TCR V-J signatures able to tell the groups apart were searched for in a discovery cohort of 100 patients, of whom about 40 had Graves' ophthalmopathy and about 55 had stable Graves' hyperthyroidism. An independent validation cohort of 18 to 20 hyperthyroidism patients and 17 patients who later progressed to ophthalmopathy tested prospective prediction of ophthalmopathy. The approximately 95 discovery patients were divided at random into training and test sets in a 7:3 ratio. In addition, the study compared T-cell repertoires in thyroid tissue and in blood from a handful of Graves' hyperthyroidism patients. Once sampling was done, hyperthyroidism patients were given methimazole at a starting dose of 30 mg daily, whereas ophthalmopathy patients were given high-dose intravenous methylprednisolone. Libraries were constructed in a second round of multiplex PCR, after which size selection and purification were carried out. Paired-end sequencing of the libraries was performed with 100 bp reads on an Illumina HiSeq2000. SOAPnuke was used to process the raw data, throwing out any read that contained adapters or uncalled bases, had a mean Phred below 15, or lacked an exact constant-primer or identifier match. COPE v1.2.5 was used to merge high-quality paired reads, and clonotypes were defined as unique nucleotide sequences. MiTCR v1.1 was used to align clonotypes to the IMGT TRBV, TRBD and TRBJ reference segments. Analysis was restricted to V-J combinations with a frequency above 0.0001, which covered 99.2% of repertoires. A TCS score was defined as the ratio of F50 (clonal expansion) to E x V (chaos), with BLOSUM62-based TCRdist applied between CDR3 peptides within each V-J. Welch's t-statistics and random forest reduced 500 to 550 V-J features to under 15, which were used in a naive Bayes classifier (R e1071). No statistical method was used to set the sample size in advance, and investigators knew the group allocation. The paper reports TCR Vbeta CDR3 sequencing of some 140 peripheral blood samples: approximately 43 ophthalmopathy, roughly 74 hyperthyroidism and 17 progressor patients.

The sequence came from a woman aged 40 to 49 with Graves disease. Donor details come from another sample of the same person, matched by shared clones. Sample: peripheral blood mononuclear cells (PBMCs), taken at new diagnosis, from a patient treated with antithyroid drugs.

The CDR3 sequence is CASSTGSDYGYTF. The DNA sequence follows: TGTGCCAGCAGTACAGGGTCAGACTATGGCTACACCTTC. The sequence is built from TRBV28 and TRBJ1-2, with a tentative D gene TRBD1 over 6 matching bases. For CDR1 and CDR2, the germline V gene lists MDHEN and SYDVKM. Trimming costs V 5 bases and J 3 bases, and their ends lie 10 bases apart. From the cysteine through the phenylalanine, the CDR3 covers 13 amino acids. Kept here is only the CDR3 DNA, which spans 39 bases and is read in frame from base 1.